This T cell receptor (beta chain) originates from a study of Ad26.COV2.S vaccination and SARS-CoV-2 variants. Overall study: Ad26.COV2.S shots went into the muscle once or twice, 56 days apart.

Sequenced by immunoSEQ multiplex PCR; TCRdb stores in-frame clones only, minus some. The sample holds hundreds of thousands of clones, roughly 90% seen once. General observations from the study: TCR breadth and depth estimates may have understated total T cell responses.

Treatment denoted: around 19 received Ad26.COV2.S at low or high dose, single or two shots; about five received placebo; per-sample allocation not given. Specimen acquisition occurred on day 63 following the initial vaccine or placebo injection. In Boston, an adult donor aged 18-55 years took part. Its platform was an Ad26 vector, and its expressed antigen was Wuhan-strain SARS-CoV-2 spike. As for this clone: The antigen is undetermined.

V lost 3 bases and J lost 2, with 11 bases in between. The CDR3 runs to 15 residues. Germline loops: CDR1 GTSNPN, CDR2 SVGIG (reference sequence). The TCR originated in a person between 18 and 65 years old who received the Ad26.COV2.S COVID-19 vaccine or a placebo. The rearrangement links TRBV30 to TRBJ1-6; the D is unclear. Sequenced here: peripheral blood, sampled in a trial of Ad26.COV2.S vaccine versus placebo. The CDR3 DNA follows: TGTGCCTGGAGACTTCCCGGGACCTATAATTCACCCCTCCACTTT. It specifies CAWRLPGTYNSPLHF.